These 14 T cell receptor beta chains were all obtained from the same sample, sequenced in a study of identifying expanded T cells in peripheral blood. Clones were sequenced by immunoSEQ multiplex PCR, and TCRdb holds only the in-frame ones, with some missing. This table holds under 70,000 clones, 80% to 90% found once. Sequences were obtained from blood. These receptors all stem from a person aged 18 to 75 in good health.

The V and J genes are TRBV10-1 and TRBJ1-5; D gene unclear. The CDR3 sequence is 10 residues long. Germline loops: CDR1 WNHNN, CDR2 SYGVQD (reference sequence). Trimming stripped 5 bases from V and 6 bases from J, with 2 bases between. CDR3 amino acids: CASSLQPQHF. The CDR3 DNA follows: TGCGCCAGCAGTCTTCAGCCCCAGCATTTT.

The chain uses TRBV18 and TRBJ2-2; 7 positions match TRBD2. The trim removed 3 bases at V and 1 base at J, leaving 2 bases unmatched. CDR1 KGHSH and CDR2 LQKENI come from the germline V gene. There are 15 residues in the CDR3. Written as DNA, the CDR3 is TGTGCCAGCTCACCGGGAGGGATGAACACCGGGGAGCTGTTTTTT. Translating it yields CASSPGGMNTGELFF.

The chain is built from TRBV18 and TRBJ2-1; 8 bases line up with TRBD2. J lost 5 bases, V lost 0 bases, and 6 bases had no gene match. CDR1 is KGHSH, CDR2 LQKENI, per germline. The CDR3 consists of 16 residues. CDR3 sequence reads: CASSPPSGKVNNEQFF. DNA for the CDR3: TGTGCCAGCTCACCACCTAGCGGGAAGGTGAACAATGAGCAGTTCTTC.

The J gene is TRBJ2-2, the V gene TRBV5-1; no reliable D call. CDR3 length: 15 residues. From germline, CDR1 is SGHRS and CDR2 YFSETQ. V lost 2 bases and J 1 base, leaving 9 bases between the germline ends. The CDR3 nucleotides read TGCGCCAGCAGCTTAATTGGGCAGAACACCGGGGAGCTGTTTTTT. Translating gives CASSLIGQNTGELFF. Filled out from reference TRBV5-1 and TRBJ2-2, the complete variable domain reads KAGVTQTPRYLIKTRGQQVTLSCSPISGHRSVSWYQQTPGQGLQFLFEYFSETQRNKGNFPGRFSGRQFSNSRSEMNVSTLELGDSALYLCASSLIGQNTGELFFGEGSRLTVL.

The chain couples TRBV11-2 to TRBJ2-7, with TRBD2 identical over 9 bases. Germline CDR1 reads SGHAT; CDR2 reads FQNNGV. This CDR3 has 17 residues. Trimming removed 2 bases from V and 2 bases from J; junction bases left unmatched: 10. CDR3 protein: CASSLQASGKQAYEQYF. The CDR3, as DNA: TGTGCCAGCAGCTTACAGGCTAGCGGGAAACAAGCCTACGAGCAGTACTTC. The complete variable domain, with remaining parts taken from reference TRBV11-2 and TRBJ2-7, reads EAGVAQSPRYKIIEKRQSVAFWCNPISGHATLYWYQQILGQGPKLLIQFQNNGVVDDSQLPKDRFSAERLKGVDSTLKIQPAKLEDSAVYLCASSLQASGKQAYEQYFGPGTRLTVT.

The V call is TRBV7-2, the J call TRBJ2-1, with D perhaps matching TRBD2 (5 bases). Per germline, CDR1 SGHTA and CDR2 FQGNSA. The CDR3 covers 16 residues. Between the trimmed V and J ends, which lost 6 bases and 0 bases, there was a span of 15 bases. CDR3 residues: CASSPIQRSSYNEQFF. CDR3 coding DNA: TGTGCCAGCAGTCCCATACAGCGGAGCTCCTACAATGAGCAGTTCTTC. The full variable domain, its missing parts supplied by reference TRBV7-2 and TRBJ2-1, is GAGVSQSPSNKVTEKGKDVELRCDPISGHTALYWYRQSLGQGLEFLIYFQGNSAPDKSGLPSDRFSAERTGGSVSTLTIQRTQQEDSAVYLCASSPIQRSSYNEQFFGPGTRLTVL.

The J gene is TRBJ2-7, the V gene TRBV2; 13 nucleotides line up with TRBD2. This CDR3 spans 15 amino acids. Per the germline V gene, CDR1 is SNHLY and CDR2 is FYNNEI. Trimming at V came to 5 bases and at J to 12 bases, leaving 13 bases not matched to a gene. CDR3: CASSSEGTSGDPRYF. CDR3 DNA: TGTGCCAGCAGTTCCGAGGGGACTAGCGGGGATCCACGGTACTTC.

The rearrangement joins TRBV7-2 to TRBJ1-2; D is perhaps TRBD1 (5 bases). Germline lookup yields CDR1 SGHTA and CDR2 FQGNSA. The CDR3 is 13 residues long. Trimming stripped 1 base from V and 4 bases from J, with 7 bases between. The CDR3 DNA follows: TGTGCCAGCAGCTTAGAGACAGCCTATGGCTACACCTTC. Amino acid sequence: CASSLETAYGYTF.

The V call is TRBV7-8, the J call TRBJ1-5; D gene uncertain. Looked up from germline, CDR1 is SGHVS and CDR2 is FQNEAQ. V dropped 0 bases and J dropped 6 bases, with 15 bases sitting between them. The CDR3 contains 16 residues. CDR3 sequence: CASSLATGKWSQPQHF. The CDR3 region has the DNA TGTGCCAGCAGCTTAGCTACCGGGAAATGGAGTCAGCCCCAGCATTTT.

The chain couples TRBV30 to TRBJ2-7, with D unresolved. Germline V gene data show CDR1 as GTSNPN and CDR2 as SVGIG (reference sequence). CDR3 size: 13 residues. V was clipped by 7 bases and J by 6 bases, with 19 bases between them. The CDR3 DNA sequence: TGTGCCTCCTCGGACCTCAGGTTAAGCGAGCAGTACTTC. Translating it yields CASSDLRLSEQYF.

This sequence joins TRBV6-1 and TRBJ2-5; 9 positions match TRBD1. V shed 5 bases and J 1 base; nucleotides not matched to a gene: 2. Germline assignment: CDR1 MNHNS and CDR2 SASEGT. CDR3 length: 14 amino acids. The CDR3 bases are TGTGCCAGCAGTCACAGGGGGCTCCAAGAGACCCAGTACTTC. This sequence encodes CASSHRGLQETQYF.

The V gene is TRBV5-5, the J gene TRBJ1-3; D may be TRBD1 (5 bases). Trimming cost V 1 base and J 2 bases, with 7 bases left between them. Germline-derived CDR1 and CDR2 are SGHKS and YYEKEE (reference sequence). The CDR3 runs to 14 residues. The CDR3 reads CASSLKGTGNTIYF. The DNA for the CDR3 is TGTGCCAGCAGCTTGAAGGGGACTGGAAACACCATATATTTT.

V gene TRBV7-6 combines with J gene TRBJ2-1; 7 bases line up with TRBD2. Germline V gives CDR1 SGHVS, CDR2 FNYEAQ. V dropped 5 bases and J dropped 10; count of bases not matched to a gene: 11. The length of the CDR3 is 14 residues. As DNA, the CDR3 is TGTGCCAGCAGCAGGACTAGGGCGGAGCCCGAGCAGTTCTTC. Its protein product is CASSRTRAEPEQFF.

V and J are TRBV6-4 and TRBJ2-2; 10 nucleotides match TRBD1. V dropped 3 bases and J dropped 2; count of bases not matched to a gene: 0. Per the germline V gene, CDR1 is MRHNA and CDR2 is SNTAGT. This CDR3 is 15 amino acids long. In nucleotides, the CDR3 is TGTGCCAGCAGTGAGACAGGGGGCAACACCGGGGAGCTGTTTTTT. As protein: CASSETGGNTGELFF.